Sequencing of this T cell receptor (beta chain) was carried out in a study of molecular identifiers for immune sequencing clone quantification (dated by TCRdb to 2016 to 2019). A note on the overall study: For a replicate experiment, RNA from approximately 20,000 or 100,000 naive CD8 T cells was divided into five aliquots, and four of the five aliquots were sequenced. This methods study used CD8 T cells to benchmark TCR RNA copy counting and molecular-identifier clustering-based TCR repertoire sequencing (MIDCIRS).

Overall results and qualifications from the work: Modeling estimated about three recovered TCR RNA copies per cell, compared with about 10 by digital PCR, which implies around 33% capture efficiency. When barcode sub-clustering was not used, chimeric consensus sequences inflated TCR diversity, with chimeras reaching as high as 47%. In CMV-specific effector cells, over 99% of molecules were held by clones above 20 RNA copies, whereas under 1% of molecules were held by such clones in naive cells. Highly expanded clone sizes could be underestimated if identical TCR molecules share a barcode. Spiked-in Jurkat TCR RNA (roughly 10 copies' worth), which is not part of the donor repertoire, was contained in the naive libraries. Spiked-in Jurkat TCR RNA equal to a single cell's worth was reported to be detectable even within one million naive CD8 T cells.

As to this clonotype: The specificity of this receptor is unknown. With a much larger clone just one base away, this may be a read error.

The CDR3 sequence holds 14 residues, the cysteine and phenylalanine included. Left in the record is the CDR3 DNA by itself, 42 bases read in frame from the first base. As encoded in the germline V gene (reference sequence), CDR1 is GTSNPN while CDR2 is SVGIG. Naive CD8 T cell libraries were made from roughly 21,000 to 960,000 sorted cells using 10%, 30% or 50% of purified RNA. Naive CD8 T cells were FACS-sorted as CD8+CD4-CCR7+CD45RA+ on a BD FACSAria II into RLT Plus buffer. More than 8 TCR copies' worth of Jurkat RNA were spiked into 20,000-1,000,000 naive CD8 T cell samples to test detection sensitivity. CD8 T cells were enriched with RosetteSep CD8+ T Cell Enrichment Cocktail and Ficoll-Paque, followed by ACK red cell lysis. Libraries were constructed by PCR. The listed sequencing device is Illumina HiSeq 4000. Bulk TCR libraries were made following a previously described method, with the TCR primers given in Table S5. Total RNA was purified with the Qiagen AllPrep DNA/RNA kit. Before any analysis, reads coming from multiple sequencing runs of the same library were combined into one pool. In the original analysis: Reads were retained only if an exact TCR constant sequence was present, and the retained reads were trimmed to 150 nt and grouped according to their 12-nt molecular barcodes. Reads in each barcode group were sub-clustered using a 15% Levenshtein threshold, and a quality-weighted consensus sequence was built for each RNA molecule. Non-functional sequences were excluded, and lower-count sequences lying one edit away from another sequence were also excluded. Based on a fit of two negative binomial distributions, barcode sub-clusters having less than 20% of the maximum read count were discarded. The raw public data were reprocessed by TCRdb itself: fastp quality trimming at Q25, MiXCR clonotype calling, in-frame beta chains only. Duplicate CDR3 protein sequences are folded into a single record with the most common DNA and genes. Here the V and J calls rest on TCRdb's processing, not on the authors' analysis. The sample has 70,000 to 90,000 distinct CDR3 sequences on record, 20% to 25% of them singletons. In total, the top ten clones hold 0.8% to 1.2% of the sample.

The sequence is built from TRBV30 and TRBJ1-5; 6 matching bases give a weak D call of TRBD1. What was sequenced was naive CD8+ T cells from blood, with Jurkat cell RNA spiked in. Explained via the paper, the cell subset or site label denotes: FACS-sorted CD8+CD4-CCR7+CD45RA+ naive T cells. This clonotype was sampled from a human donor in good health. Some libraries in this study had Jurkat cell RNA spiked in. The DNA is as follows: TGTGCCGGGAGTGTAGGGCAGGGGAATCAGCCCCAGCATTTT. It translates as CAGSVGQGNQPQHF. Full variable domain (CDR3 extended with the reference TRBV30 and TRBJ1-5 proteins): SQTIHQWPATLVQPVGSPLSLECTVEGTSNPNLYWYRQAAGRGLQLLFYSVGIGQISSEVPQNLSASRPQDRQFILSSKKLLLSDSGFYLCAGSVGQGNQPQHFGDGTRLSIL.